Below, 30 T cell receptor beta chains from the same sample are listed, as sequenced in a study of T cells in localized non-small cell lung cancer (dated by TCRdb to the early 2020s). Receptor libraries were prepared by the immunoSEQ multiplex PCR assay. TCRdb obtained this table from immuneACCESS and retained in-frame rearrangements with V and J assigned. These tables miss some clones; where compared with another copy, unresolved V genes account for less than half of the shortfall, and the remainder is unexplained. Present in this sample are 30,000 or so clones, 92% of which were seen just once. The ten largest clones add up to roughly 4% of the sample. The sequences come from peripheral blood mononuclear cells, collected before any cancer treatment. Receptors were obtained from a woman aged 40-75 years with stage III lung adenocarcinoma.

V gene TRBV5-1 combines with J gene TRBJ2-5; 7 nucleotides match TRBD1. After removal of 4 bases from V and 1 base from J, the junction contained 4 bases not matched to a gene. CDR3 length: 14 residues. Germline V gives CDR1 SGHRS, CDR2 YFSETQ. The CDR3 spells CASSPDRAQETQYF. In DNA form, the CDR3 reads TGCGCCAGCAGCCCCGACAGGGCCCAAGAGACCCAGTACTTC. Full variable domain (outside the CDR3, taken from reference TRBV5-1 and TRBJ2-5): KAGVTQTPRYLIKTRGQQVTLSCSPISGHRSVSWYQQTPGQGLQFLFEYFSETQRNKGNFPGRFSGRQFSNSRSEMNVSTLELGDSALYLCASSPDRAQETQYFGPGTRLLVL.

The rearrangement joins TRBV15 to TRBJ1-5; tentatively, D is TRBD1 (5 bases). The V end lost 2 bases, the J end lost 7 bases, and 9 bases lay between the germline ends. Germline V gene lookup returns CDR1 LNHNV and CDR2 YYDKDF (reference sequence). The CDR3 totals 13 residues. CDR3 region: CATSRQGDQPQHF. In nucleotides, the CDR3 is TGTGCCACCAGCAGACAGGGCGACCAGCCCCAGCATTTT.

The J gene is TRBJ2-2, the V gene TRBV5-1; D is possibly TRBD2 (5 bases). The CDR3 length is 16 residues. With 3 bases removed from V and 0 bases from J, the gap between germline ends came to 12 bases. Per the germline V gene, CDR1 is SGHRS and CDR2 is YFSETQ. The CDR3 sequence: CASSSGGYANTGELFF. As DNA, the CDR3 is TGCGCCAGCAGCTCTGGAGGCTATGCGAACACCGGGGAGCTGTTTTTT.

V gene TRBV5-1 combines with J gene TRBJ2-7; 7 nucleotides agree with TRBD2. The CDR3 length is 15 residues. The germline CDR1 and CDR2 sequences are SGHRS and YFSETQ. Trimming took 10 bases from V and 4 from J; bases not matched to a gene: 17. The CDR3 loop is CASSPSLAVEYEQYF. As DNA, the CDR3 is TGCGCCTCCTCTCCCTCTCTAGCGGTAGAATACGAGCAGTACTTC.

The rearrangement joins TRBV7-9 to TRBJ2-1; 8 nucleotides agree with TRBD1. This CDR3 region has 14 residues. V lost 3 bases and J lost 2; bases outside the gene matches: 0. Germline-derived CDR1 and CDR2 are SEHNR and FQNEAQ (reference sequence). The CDR3: CASSFRGPYNEQFF. The CDR3 DNA follows: TGTGCCAGCAGCTTCAGGGGGCCCTACAATGAGCAGTTCTTC.

J is TRBJ1-5 and V is TRBV28; D unclear. V was trimmed by 1 base and J by 7 bases, leaving 5 bases between them. The CDR3 loop spans 12 amino acids. Germline CDR1 MDHEN, CDR2 SYDVKM. In DNA form, the CDR3 reads TGTGCCAGCAGTTTATCCCCACAGCCCCAGCATTTT. As protein: CASSLSPQPQHF. Complete variable domain (other parts from reference TRBV28 and TRBJ1-5): DVKVTQSSRYLVKRTGEKVFLECVQDMDHENMFWYRQDPGLGLRLIYFSYDVKMKEKGDIPEGYSVSREKKERFSLILESASTNQTSMYLCASSLSPQPQHFGDGTRLSIL.

To note about this clone: One junction end disagrees with the germline gene, perhaps due to a read error. CDR3 nucleotides: TGTGCCAGCAGCCGGACAGGGGGTGAGGTGAATACTGAAGCTTTCTTT. Translating it yields CASSRTGGEVNTEAFF. The chain is built from TRBV7-9 and TRBJ1-1; 10 bases align to TRBD1. CDR1 is SEHNR, CDR2 FQNEAQ, per germline (reference sequence). CDR3 length: 16 residues.

The rearrangement joins TRBV19 to TRBJ1-1, with a possible D match to TRBD1 (6 bases). Trimming took off 5 bases at V and 7 bases at J, with 14 bases between the two ends. This CDR3 is 13 amino acids long. The V gene's germline CDR1 is LNHDA and CDR2 SQIVND (reference sequence). In DNA, the CDR3 is TGTGCCAGTAGTCTCGGACAGACGGATGAAGCTTTCTTT. It specifies CASSLGQTDEAFF.

The rearrangement links TRBV19 to TRBJ1-1; D uncertain. With 0 bases removed from V and 4 bases from J, the gap between germline ends came to 9 bases. CDR3 size: 14 residues. Per germline, CDR1 LNHDA and CDR2 SQIVND (reference sequence). CDR3 in amino acids: CASSIDHRGTEAFF. CDR3 DNA sequence: TGTGCCAGTAGTATAGATCATCGGGGCACTGAAGCTTTCTTT.

J is TRBJ2-3 and V is TRBV7-3; TRBD2 might be the D (7 bases). V lost 6 bases and J 3 bases, leaving 16 bases between the germline ends. Germline lookup yields CDR1 SGHTA and CDR2 FQGTGA. This CDR3 is built from 15 residues. The CDR3 nucleotides are TGTGCCAGCAGTCCAGTCGGGGGGCGTACAGATACGCAGTATTTT. Its protein is CASSPVGGRTDTQYF.

V and J are TRBV7-2 and TRBJ2-7; possibly TRBD2 for D (5 bases). With 1 base removed from V and 4 bases from J, the gap between germline ends came to 14 bases. This CDR3 is built from 15 residues. From germline, CDR1 is SGHTA and CDR2 FQGNSA. DNA for the CDR3: TGTGCCAGCAGCTTAGACACCGCGGGTTTTTACGAGCAGTACTTC. Residues: CASSLDTAGFYEQYF.

The V call is TRBV28, the J call TRBJ2-7, with 9 bases aligning to TRBD1. The CDR3 has 13 amino acids. The trim removed 5 bases at V and 2 bases at J, leaving 1 base unmatched. CDR1 and CDR2 (germline): MDHEN, SYDVKM. CDR3 residues: CASSHRGPYEQYF. CDR3 DNA: TGTGCCAGCAGTCACAGGGGGCCCTACGAGCAGTACTTC.

The rearrangement uses TRBV5-1 and TRBJ1-2, with 11 bases that match TRBD1. V gave up 4 bases and J gave up 0 bases; unmatched junction bases: 8. Per the germline V gene, CDR1 is SGHRS and CDR2 is YFSETQ. The CDR3 extends over 17 amino acids. The CDR3 loop reads CASSGTGGFLANYGYTF. CDR3 bases: TGCGCCAGCAGCGGGACAGGGGGGTTTTTGGCTAACTATGGCTACACCTTC.

This chain connects TRBV11-2 to TRBJ1-2, with D possibly TRBD1 on 6 matching bases. This CDR3 spans 18 amino acids. Looked up from germline, CDR1 is SGHAT and CDR2 is FQNNGV. Trimming removed 4 bases from V and 4 bases from J, with 25 bases in between. CDR3 nucleotides: TGTGCCAGCAGCTCCTACCGGGACACCAACTTAAGGAGCTATGGCTACACCTTC. Translating gives CASSSYRDTNLRSYGYTF.

The gene calls are TRBV5-1 and TRBJ1-1, with D perhaps TRBD1 (5 bases). V was shortened by 3 bases and J by 1 base, with 13 bases between the two germline ends. The CDR3 has 15 amino acids. The V gene's germline CDR1 is SGHRS and CDR2 YFSETQ. CDR3: CASSSGDGPNTEAFF. In nucleotides, the CDR3 is TGCGCCAGCAGCTCGGGGGACGGCCCGAACACTGAAGCTTTCTTT. The full variable domain, in which reference TRBV5-1 and TRBJ1-1 provide the parts outside the CDR3, is KAGVTQTPRYLIKTRGQQVTLSCSPISGHRSVSWYQQTPGQGLQFLFEYFSETQRNKGNFPGRFSGRQFSNSRSEMNVSTLELGDSALYLCASSSGDGPNTEAFFGQGTRLTVV.

This clone was counted once. The chain employs TRBV5-4 and TRBJ2-1, with 13 bases matching TRBD2. The germline gives CDR1 SGHNT, CDR2 YYREEE (reference sequence). CDR3 length equals 14 residues. Unmatched junction bases numbered 5, after V lost 4 bases and J lost 10 bases. The CDR3 sequence is CASSQLAGGQEQFF. In DNA form, the CDR3 reads TGTGCCAGCAGCCAACTAGCGGGGGGGCAGGAGCAGTTCTTC.

Of note for this clone: At one boundary the junction diverges from the germline segment, which might be a read error. The chain joins TRBV28 to TRBJ2-1; D is unresolved. The CDR3 extends over 14 amino acids. Germline assignment: CDR1 MDHEN and CDR2 SYDVKM. The CDR3: CASSLLVAWDEPFF. The CDR3 region has the DNA TGTGCCAGCAGTTTATTAGTCGCGTGGGATGAGCCGTTCTTC.

The DNA of the CDR3 is TGTGCCAGCAGCCCCACCCCGGGTCGGGAGACCCAGTACTTC. This codes for CASSPTPGRETQYF. This chain connects TRBV4-2 to TRBJ2-5; no definite D call. The V gene lost 4 bases and the J gene lost 5 bases, with 14 bases spanning the gap. Germline lookup yields CDR1 LGHNA and CDR2 YNFKEQ. The CDR3 extends over 14 amino acids.

The rearrangement links TRBV7-9 to TRBJ2-1, with 8 bases fitting TRBD1. Germline CDR1 and CDR2: SEHNR and FQNEAQ (reference sequence). This CDR3 is 15 amino acids long. Trimming at V came to 4 bases and at J to 5 bases, leaving 7 bases not matched to a gene. CDR3 DNA: TGTGCCAGCAGCTCCGGACAGGGAATGAACAATGAGCAGTTCTTC. This sequence encodes CASSSGQGMNNEQFF.

The J gene is TRBJ2-3, the V gene TRBV5-1; 11 positions agree with TRBD2. This CDR3 spans 16 amino acids. With 3 bases clipped from V and 3 bases from J, the junction kept 6 bases outside the gene matches. Germline CDR1 is SGHRS and CDR2 is YFSETQ. The DNA of the CDR3 is TGCGCCAGCAGCTATACCCTAGCGGGAGGTACAGATACGCAGTATTTT. Amino acids: CASSYTLAGGTDTQYF.

The chain recombines TRBV7-8 with TRBJ2-3; 10 bases match TRBD2. The CDR3 sequence is 16 residues long. CDR1 and CDR2 from the germline V gene are SGHVS and FQNEAQ. Trimming removed 4 bases from V and 4 bases from J; junction bases left unmatched: 8. The CDR3 spells CASSSASGSGPDTQYF. The CDR3 bases are TGTGCCAGCAGCTCAGCTAGCGGGAGTGGCCCAGATACGCAGTATTTT.

The CDR3 nucleotides are TGTGCCAGCTCATCTAGGACAGGGGGCTCTGGGGCCAACGTCCTGACTTTC. Translation: CASSSRTGGSGANVLTF. The V and J genes are TRBV18 and TRBJ2-6; 10 nucleotides line up with TRBD1. Germline CDR1 reads KGHSH; CDR2 reads LQKENI. The CDR3 contains 17 residues. V was clipped by 5 bases and J by 0 bases; unmatched bases: 4. Supplemented by reference TRBV18 and TRBJ2-6, the full variable domain reads NAGVMQNPRHLVRRRGQEARLRCSPMKGHSHVYWYRQLPEEGLKFMVYLQKENIIDESGMPKERFSAEFPKEGPSILRIQQVVRGDSAAYFCASSSRTGGSGANVLTFGAGSRLTVL.

As regards this clone: The junction differs from germline at one of its ends, possibly a read error. Other DNA sequences of this sample code for an identical CDR3. J is TRBJ1-2 and V is TRBV5-8; 8 bases match TRBD1. The CDR3 is 13 amino acids. Germline assignment: CDR1 SGHTS and CDR2 YDEGEE. The CDR3 nucleotides read TGCGCCAGCAAGACAGGGGAGAACTATGGCTACACCTTC. Protein product: CASKTGENYGYTF.

This clone has a single count. The genes are TRBV14 and TRBJ2-4, with 9 positions matching TRBD2. The CDR3 contains 15 residues. CDR1 is SGHDN, CDR2 FVKESK, per germline. V trimming: 3 bases; J trimming: 8 bases; junction bases outside the gene matches: 8. CDR3 protein: CASSQAGGNWDIQYF. The CDR3 DNA sequence: TGTGCCAGCAGCCAGGCGGGAGGGAATTGGGACATTCAGTACTTC.

The J gene is TRBJ1-1, the V gene TRBV5-4, with D possibly TRBD1 on 6 matching bases. This CDR3 contains 15 residues. Germline-derived CDR1 and CDR2 are SGHNT and YYREEE (reference sequence). Trimming took 3 bases from V and 5 from J, leaving 17 bases between them. The CDR3 protein is CASSSGGGRGTEAFF. The CDR3 nucleotides are TGTGCCAGCAGCTCCGGCGGGGGGCGCGGTACTGAAGCTTTCTTT.

This clone was counted a single time. V gene TRBV6-1 combines with J gene TRBJ2-5; perhaps TRBD2 as D (6 bases). Germline V gene sequence: CDR1 MNHNS, CDR2 SASEGT. Deletions cut 2 bases from V and 1 base from J, with 14 bases between. The CDR3 spans 16 residues. This CDR3 is CASSESGAGPQETQYF. DNA for the CDR3: TGTGCCAGCAGTGAAAGCGGAGCGGGCCCCCAAGAGACCCAGTACTTC.

The chain uses TRBV7-9 and TRBJ2-1, with D hard to call. The CDR3 runs to 13 residues. The V gene lost 2 bases and the J gene lost 12 bases, with 14 bases spanning the gap. The germline CDR1 and CDR2 sequences are SEHNR and FQNEAQ (reference sequence). The CDR3 reads CASSLRSVKSQFF. The CDR3 DNA reads as TGTGCCAGCAGCTTACGATCCGTTAAATCGCAGTTCTTC.

The chain has TRBV19 and TRBJ2-7; TRBD2 matches at 7 bases. V shed 9 bases and J 3 bases; nucleotides not matched to a gene: 8. The CDR3 has 13 residues. Germline loops: CDR1 LNHDA, CDR2 SQIVND (reference sequence). The CDR3 sequence: CASGRTDHYEQYF. The CDR3 DNA follows: TGTGCCAGCGGGAGGACGGACCACTACGAGCAGTACTTC.

J is TRBJ1-1 and V is TRBV6-6; TRBD1 matches 7 bases. Germline-derived CDR1 and CDR2 are MNHNY and SVGAGI (reference sequence). There are 14 residues in the CDR3. The ends lost 0 bases at V and 5 bases at J; junction bases unmatched: 3. CDR3 amino acids: CASSYSGGRTEAFF. The CDR3 DNA reads TGTGCCAGCAGTTACTCAGGGGGCCGGACTGAAGCTTTCTTT.

The V gene is TRBV28, the J gene TRBJ1-4; possibly TRBD1 for D (5 bases). With 2 bases removed from V and 0 bases from J, the gap between germline ends came to 10 bases. Germline assignment: CDR1 MDHEN and CDR2 SYDVKM. CDR3 length equals 16 residues. CDR3 nucleotides: TGTGCCAGCAGTTTAGGGGCGTACGCAACTAATGAAAAACTGTTTTTT. Encoded protein: CASSLGAYATNEKLFF.